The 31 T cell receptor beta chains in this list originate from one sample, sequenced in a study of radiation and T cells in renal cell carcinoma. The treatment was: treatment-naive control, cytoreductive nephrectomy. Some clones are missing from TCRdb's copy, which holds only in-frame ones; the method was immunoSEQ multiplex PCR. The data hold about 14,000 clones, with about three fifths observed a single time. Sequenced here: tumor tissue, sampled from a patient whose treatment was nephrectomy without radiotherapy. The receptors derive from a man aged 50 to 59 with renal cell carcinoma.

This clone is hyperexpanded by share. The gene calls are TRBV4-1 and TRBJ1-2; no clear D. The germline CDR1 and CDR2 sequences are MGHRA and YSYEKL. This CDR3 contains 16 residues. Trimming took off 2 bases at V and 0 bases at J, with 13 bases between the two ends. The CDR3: CASSQTAGASNYGYTF. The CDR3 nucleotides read TGCGCCAGCAGCCAAACGGCAGGCGCCTCTAACTATGGCTACACCTTC.

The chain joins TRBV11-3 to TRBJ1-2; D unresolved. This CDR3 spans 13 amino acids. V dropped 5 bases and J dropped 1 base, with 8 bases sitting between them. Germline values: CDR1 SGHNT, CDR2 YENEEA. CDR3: CASSGYSNYGYTF. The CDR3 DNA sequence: TGTGCCAGCAGCGGATACAGTAACTATGGCTACACCTTC.

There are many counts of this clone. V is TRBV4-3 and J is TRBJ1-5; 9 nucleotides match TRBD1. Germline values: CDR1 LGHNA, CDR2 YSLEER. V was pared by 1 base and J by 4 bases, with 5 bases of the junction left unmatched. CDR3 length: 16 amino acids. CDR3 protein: CASSQGGTGRNQPQHF. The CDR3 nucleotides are TGCGCCAGCAGCCAAGGCGGGACAGGGCGAAATCAGCCCCAGCATTTT.

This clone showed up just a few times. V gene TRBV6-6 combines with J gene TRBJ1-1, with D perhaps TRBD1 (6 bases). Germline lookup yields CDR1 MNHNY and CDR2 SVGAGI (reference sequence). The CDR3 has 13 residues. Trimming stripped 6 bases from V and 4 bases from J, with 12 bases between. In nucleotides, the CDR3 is TGTGCCAGCAGCGAGGACAGTTTCACTGAAGCTTTCTTT. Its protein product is CASSEDSFTEAFF.

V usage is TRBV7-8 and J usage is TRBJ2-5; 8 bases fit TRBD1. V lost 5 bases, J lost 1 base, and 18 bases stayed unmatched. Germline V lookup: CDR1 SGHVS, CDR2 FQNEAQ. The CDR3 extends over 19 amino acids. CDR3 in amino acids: CASSPVRQGPATFQETQYF. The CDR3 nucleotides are TGTGCCAGCAGCCCCGTTCGACAGGGGCCTGCGACTTTCCAAGAGACCCAGTACTTC.

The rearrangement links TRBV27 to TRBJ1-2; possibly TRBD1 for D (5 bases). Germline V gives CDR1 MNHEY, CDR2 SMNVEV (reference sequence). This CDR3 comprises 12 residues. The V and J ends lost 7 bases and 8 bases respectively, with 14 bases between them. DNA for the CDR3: TGTGCCAGCACCACGGGGGTAAACGGCTACACCTTC. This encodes CASTTGVNGYTF.

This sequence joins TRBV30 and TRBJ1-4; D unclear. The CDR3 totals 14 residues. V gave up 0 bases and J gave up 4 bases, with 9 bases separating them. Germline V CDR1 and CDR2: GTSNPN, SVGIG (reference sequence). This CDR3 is CAWSVGHGNEKLFF. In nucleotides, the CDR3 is TGTGCCTGGAGTGTCGGCCACGGTAATGAAAAACTGTTTTTT.

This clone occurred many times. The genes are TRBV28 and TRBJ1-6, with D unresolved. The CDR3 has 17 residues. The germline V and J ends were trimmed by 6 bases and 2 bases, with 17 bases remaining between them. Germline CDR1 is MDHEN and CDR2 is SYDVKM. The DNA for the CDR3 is TGTGCCAGCAGAGAGTATGGCCGCTGGCCCTATAATTCACCCCTCCACTTT. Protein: CASREYGRWPYNSPLHF.

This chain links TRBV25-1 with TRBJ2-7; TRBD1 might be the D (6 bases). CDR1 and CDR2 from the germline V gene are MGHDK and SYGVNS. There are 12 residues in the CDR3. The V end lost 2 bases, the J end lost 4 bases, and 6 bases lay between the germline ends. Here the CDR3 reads CASSEGTYEQYF. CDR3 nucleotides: TGTGCCAGCAGTGAAGGGACATACGAGCAGTACTTC.

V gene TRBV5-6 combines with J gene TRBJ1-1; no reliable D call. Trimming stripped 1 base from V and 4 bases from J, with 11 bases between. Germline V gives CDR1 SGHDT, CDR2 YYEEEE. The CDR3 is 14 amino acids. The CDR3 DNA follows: TGTGCCAGCAGCTTGACTATGATGGGCACTGAAGCTTTCTTT. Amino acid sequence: CASSLTMMGTEAFF.

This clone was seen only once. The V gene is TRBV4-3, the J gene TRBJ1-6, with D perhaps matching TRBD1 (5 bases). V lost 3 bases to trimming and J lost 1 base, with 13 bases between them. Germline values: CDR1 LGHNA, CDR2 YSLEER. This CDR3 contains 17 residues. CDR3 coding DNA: TGCGCCAGCAGCCAGGGACTCGAACCTTCCTATAATTCACCCCTCCACTTT. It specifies CASSQGLEPSYNSPLHF.

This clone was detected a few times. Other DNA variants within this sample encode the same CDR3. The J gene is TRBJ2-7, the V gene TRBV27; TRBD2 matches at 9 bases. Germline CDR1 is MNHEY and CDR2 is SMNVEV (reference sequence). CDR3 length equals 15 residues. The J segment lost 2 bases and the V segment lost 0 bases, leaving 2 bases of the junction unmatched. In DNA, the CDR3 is TGTGCCAGCAGTTTATCTAGCGGGGGTACCTACGAGCAGTACTTC. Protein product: CASSLSSGGTYEQYF.

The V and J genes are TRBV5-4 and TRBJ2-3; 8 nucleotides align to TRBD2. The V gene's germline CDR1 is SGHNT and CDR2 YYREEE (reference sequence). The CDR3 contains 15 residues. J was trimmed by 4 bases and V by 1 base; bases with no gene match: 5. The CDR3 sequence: CASSLRTGGADTQYF. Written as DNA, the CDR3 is TGTGCCAGCAGCTTGCGAACGGGGGGGGCAGATACGCAGTATTTT.

The CDR3 reads CASSLMGESNEQFF. For the CDR3, the DNA is TGCGCCAGCAGCCTTATGGGGGAATCTAATGAGCAGTTCTTC. J is TRBJ2-1 and V is TRBV5-1, with D perhaps assigned TRBD1 or TRBD2 (5 bases each). The V and J ends lost 4 bases and 7 bases respectively, with 15 bases between them. CDR3 length equals 14 residues. Germline-derived CDR1 and CDR2 are SGHRS and YFSETQ.

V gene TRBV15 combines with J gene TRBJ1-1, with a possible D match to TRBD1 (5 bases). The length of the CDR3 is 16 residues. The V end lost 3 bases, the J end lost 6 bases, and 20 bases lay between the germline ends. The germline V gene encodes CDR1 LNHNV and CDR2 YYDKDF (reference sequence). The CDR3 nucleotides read TGTGCCACCAGCAGTTCTGGGGGAGGGCTTTTCGCTGAAGCTTTCTTT. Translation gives CATSSSGGGLFAEAFF.

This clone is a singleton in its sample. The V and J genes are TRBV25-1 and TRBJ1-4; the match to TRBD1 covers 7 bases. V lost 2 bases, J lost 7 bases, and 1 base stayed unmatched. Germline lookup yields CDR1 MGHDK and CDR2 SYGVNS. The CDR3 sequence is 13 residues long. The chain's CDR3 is CASSEQGVEKLFF. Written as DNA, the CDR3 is TGTGCCAGCAGTGAACAGGGGGTTGAAAAACTGTTTTTT. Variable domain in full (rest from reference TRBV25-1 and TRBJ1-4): EADIYQTPRYLVIGTGKKITLECSQTMGHDKMYWYQQDPGMELHLIHYSYGVNSTEKGDLSSESTVSRIRTEHFPLTLESARPSHTSQYLCASSEQGVEKLFFGSGTQLSVL.

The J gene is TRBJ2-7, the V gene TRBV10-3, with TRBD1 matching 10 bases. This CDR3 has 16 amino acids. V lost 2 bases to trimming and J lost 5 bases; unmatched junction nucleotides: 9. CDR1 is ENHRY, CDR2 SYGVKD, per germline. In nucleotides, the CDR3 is TGTGCCATCAGTGAGGGATTTGGGACAGGGGCGGACGAGCAGTACTTC. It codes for CAISEGFGTGADEQYF.

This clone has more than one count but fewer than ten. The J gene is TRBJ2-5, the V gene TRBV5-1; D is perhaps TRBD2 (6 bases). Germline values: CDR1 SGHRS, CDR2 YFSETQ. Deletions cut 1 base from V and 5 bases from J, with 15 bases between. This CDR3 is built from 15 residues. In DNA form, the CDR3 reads TGCGCCAGCAGCTTGACCGGGACTGGGGTGGAGACCCAGTACTTC. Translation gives CASSLTGTGVETQYF.

The CDR3 DNA reads TGCGCCAGCAGCCCGGGGGCTGGAGCTAACTATGGCTACACCTTC. It specifies CASSPGAGANYGYTF. The J gene is TRBJ1-2, the V gene TRBV4-1; the D gene is possibly TRBD1 (6 bases). There are 15 residues in the CDR3. The V gene lost 4 bases and the J gene lost 0 bases, with 12 bases spanning the gap. Germline assignment: CDR1 MGHRA and CDR2 YSYEKL.

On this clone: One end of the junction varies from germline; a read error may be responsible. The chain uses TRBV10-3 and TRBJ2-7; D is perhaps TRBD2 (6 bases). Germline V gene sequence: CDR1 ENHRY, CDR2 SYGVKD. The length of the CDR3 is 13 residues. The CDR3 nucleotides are TGTGCCAGCAGTGCCGAACTAGCTTTCGAGCAGTACTTC. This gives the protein CASSAELAFEQYF.

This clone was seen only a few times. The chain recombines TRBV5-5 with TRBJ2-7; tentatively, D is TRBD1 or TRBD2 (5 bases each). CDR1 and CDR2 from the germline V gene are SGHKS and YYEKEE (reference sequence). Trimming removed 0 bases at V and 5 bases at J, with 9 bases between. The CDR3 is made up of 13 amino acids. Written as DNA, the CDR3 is TGTGCCAGCAGCTTGGGTGGGGGTGACGAGCAGTACTTC. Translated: CASSLGGGDEQYF. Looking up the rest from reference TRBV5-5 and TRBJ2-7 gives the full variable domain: DAGVTQSPTHLIKTRGQQVTLRCSPISGHKSVSWYQQVLGQGPQFIFQYYEKEERGRGNFPDRFSARQFPNYSSELNVNALLLGDSALYLCASSLGGGDEQYFGPGTRLTVT.

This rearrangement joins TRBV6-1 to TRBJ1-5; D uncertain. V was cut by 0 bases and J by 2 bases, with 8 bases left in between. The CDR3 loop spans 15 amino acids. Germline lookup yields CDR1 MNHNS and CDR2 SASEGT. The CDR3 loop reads CASSEARTRNQPQHF. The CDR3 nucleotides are TGTGCCAGCAGTGAAGCAAGGACCCGCAATCAGCCCCAGCATTTT.

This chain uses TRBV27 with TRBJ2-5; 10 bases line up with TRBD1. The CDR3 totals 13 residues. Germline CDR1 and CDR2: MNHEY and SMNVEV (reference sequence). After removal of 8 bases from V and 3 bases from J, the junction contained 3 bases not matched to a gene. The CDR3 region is CASRDRGEETQYF. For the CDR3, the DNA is TGTGCCAGCCGGGACAGGGGAGAAGAGACCCAGTACTTC.

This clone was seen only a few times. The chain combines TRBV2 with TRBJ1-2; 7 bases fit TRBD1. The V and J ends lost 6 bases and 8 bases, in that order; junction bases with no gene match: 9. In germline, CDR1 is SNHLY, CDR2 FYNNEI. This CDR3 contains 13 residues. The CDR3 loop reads CASSRDSRNGYTF. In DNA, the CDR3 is TGTGCCAGCAGCCGGGACAGTCGGAACGGCTACACCTTC.

This chain's CDR3 is CASSLAGEPYNEQFF. The CDR3 nucleotides read TGCGCCAGCAGCTTGGCAGGGGAACCCTACAATGAGCAGTTCTTC. J is TRBJ2-1 and V is TRBV5-1; D might be TRBD1 (6 bases). The V end lost 0 bases, the J end lost 2 bases, and 9 bases lay between the germline ends. Looked up from germline, CDR1 is SGHRS and CDR2 is YFSETQ. This CDR3 is built from 15 residues.

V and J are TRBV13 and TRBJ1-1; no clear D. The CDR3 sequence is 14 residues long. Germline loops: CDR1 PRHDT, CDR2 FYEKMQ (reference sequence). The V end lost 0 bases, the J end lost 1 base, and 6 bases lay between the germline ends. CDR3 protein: CASSLGKGNTEAFF. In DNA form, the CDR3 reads TGTGCCAGCAGCTTAGGCAAGGGGAACACTGAAGCTTTCTTT.

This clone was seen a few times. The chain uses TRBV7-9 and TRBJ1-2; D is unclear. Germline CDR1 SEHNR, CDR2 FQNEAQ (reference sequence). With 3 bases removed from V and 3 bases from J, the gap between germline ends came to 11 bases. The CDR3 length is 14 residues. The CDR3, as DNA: TGTGCCAGCAGCTTCGCCGAGGCATACTATGGCTACACCTTC. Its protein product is CASSFAEAYYGYTF.

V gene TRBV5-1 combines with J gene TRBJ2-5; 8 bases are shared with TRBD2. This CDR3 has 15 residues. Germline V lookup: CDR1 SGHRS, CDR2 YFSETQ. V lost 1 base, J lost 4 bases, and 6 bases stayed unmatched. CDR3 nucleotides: TGCGCCAGCAGCTTGACGGGGGGGTCCGGAGAGACCCAGTACTTC. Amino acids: CASSLTGGSGETQYF.

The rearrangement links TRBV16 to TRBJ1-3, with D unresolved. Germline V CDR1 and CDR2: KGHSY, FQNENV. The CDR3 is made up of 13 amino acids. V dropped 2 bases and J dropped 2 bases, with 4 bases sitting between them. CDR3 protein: CASSQRPGNTIYF. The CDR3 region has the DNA TGTGCCAGCAGCCAAAGGCCTGGAAACACCATATATTTT.

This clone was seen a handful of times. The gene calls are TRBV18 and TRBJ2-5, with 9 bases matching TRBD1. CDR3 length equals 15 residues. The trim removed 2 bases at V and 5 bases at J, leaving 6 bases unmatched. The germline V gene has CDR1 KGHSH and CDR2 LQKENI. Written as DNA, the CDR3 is TGTGCCAGCTCACCAGGCGGACAGGGGCACGAGACCCAGTACTTC. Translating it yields CASSPGGQGHETQYF.

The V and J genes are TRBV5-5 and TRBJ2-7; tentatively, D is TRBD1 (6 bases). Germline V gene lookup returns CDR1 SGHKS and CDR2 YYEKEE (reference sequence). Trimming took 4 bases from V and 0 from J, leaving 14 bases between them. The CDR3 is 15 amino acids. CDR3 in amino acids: CASSLQSRGSYEQYF. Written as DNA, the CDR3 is TGTGCCAGCAGCCTACAATCCAGGGGCTCCTACGAGCAGTACTTC. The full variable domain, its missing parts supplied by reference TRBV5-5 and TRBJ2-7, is DAGVTQSPTHLIKTRGQQVTLRCSPISGHKSVSWYQQVLGQGPQFIFQYYEKEERGRGNFPDRFSARQFPNYSSELNVNALLLGDSALYLCASSLQSRGSYEQYFGPGTRLTVT.